This T cell receptor beta chain was recovered during a study of T cell clusters in autoimmune cytopenias. Study-wide results and limits: TRB repertoire shifts in secondary cytopenia and chronic lymphocytic leukemia mostly reflected lymphoma, not autoimmunity. Exclusive TRB clusters were 2.5 to 3.5-fold more numerous in healthy donors than in active autoimmune hepatitis.

One tube held mixed TRB-A and TRB-B primer pools for touch-down PCR. TCRdb reworked the multiplex PCR reads into one entry per CDR3 protein, no DNA. This repertoire includes about 840 distinct CDR3 sequences. Germline V CDR1 and CDR2: MGHDK, SYGVNS. This CDR3 region has 16 residues. By frequency, this clonotype registers medium-sized. Its antigen is not identified. TRB amplification used roughly 250 ng of peripheral blood genomic DNA. This sequence was found in a human donor with an autoimmune cytopenia or autoimmune hepatitis (not recorded which). The chain combines TRBV25-1 with TRBJ2-1; TCRdb calls TRBD2, which cannot be checked without DNA. The specimen sequenced was peripheral blood. CDR3 in amino acids: CASSAPIGQRQSEQFF.